The rows below give T cell receptor beta chains drawn from one sample of a study of regulatory T cells in long-lasting Graves disease. TCRdb reprocessed the multiplex PCR reads via MiXCR and lists one record per CDR3 protein. The sample shows about 470,000 distinct CDR3 sequences, more than 20% of them seen only once. This specimen was peripheral blood mononuclear cells (PBMCs), taken when the disease was refractory, from a patient treated with antithyroid drugs. These receptors all come from a female donor with Graves disease. CDR3s include the opening cysteine and the closing phenylalanine or tryptophan. The D gene is left open where the match is weak. Not all rows give a size; the values are once, few, many and, for expanded clones, a class.

d_gene | j_gene | v_gene | abundance | CDR3aa | CDR3nt
- | TRBJ2-2 | TRBV9 | - | CASSVEGLAEINTGELFF | TGTGCCAGCAGCGTAGAGGGCCTAGCAGAAATTAACACCGGGGAGCTGTTTTTT
- | TRBJ1-1 | TRBV30 | few | CAWNYPGINTEAFF | TGTGCCTGGAACTATCCAGGGATAAACACTGAAGCTTTCTTT
TRBD1 | TRBJ2-5 | TRBV6-1 | many | CASLPWGTVETQYF | TGTGCCAGCCTTCCGTGGGGGACAGTGGAGACCCAGTACTTC
TRBD2 | TRBJ2-7 | TRBV7-9 | - | CASSSLAGVAKYEQYF | TGTGCCAGCAGCTCTCTAGCGGGAGTAGCCAAGTACGAGCAGTACTTC
- | TRBJ2-1 | TRBV11-3 | few | CASSLRTNGNNEQFF | TGTGCCAGCAGCTTACGCACGAACGGCAACAATGAGCAGTTCTTC
- | TRBJ2-7 | TRBV29-1 | - | CSVVPSVGALRGGEQYF | TGCAGCGTTGTCCCGTCGGTAGGGGCCCTCCGAGGAGGCGAGCAGTACTTC
- | TRBJ1-5 | TRBV12-3/TRBV12-4 | many | CASSPVLGGNQPQHF | TGTGCCAGCAGTCCGGTGTTAGGTGGCAATCAGCCCCAGCATTTT
TRBD1 | TRBJ1-1 | TRBV18 | many | CASSPRPGQGDTEAFF | TGTGCCAGCTCACCACGTCCGGGACAGGGGGACACTGAAGCTTTCTTT
TRBD1 | TRBJ1-2 | TRBV24-1 | many | CATSDGRGHQGYTF | TGTGCCACCAGTGATGGCAGGGGGCATCAGGGCTACACCTTC
- | TRBJ2-4 | TRBV2 | many | CASSERQGTGAKNIQYF | TGTGCCAGCAGTGAAAGGCAGGGGACTGGAGCCAAAAACATTCAGTACTTC
- | TRBJ2-5 | TRBV28 | many | CASSLSQGFRETQYF | TGTGCCAGCAGTTTGTCCCAGGGTTTTAGAGAGACCCAGTACTTC
- | TRBJ2-2 | TRBV5-1 | few | CASSAPLKPGELFF | TGCGCCAGCAGCGCCCCCCTTAAACCCGGGGAGCTGTTTTTT
TRBD1 | TRBJ1-1 | TRBV5-1 | many | CASRGTGSTEAFF | TGCGCCAGCCGAGGGACAGGAAGCACTGAAGCTTTCTTT
TRBD1 | TRBJ2-3 | TRBV19 | - | CASSWGQGMADTQYF | TGTGCCAGTAGCTGGGGACAGGGGATGGCAGATACGCAGTATTTT
TRBD1 | TRBJ2-7 | TRBV6-1 | - | CASSNPGTGIHEQYF | TGTGCCAGCAGTAACCCCGGGACAGGGATCCACGAGCAGTACTTC
- | TRBJ1-3 | TRBV6-5 | - | CASSYQGSGNTIYF | TGTGCCAGCAGTTATCAGGGCTCTGGAAACACCATATATTTT
- | TRBJ1-5 | TRBV2 | - | CASNGGGSNQPQHF | TGTGCCAGCAACGGGGGGGGAAGCAATCAGCCCCAGCATTTT
- | TRBJ2-1 | TRBV3-1 | - | CASSQWLGSSAYNEQFF | TGTGCCAGCAGCCAATGGTTAGGGTCGTCGGCCTACAATGAGCAGTTCTTC
- | TRBJ1-2 | TRBV7-2 | many | CASSLLSAASRGYGYTF | TGTGCCAGCAGCTTACTGTCGGCAGCATCTCGCGGCTATGGCTACACCTTC
TRBD1 | TRBJ2-3 | TRBV28 | - | CASQRQGFTDTQYF | TGTGCCAGCCAGAGACAGGGCTTCACAGATACGCAGTATTTT
- | TRBJ2-5 | TRBV27 | many | CASSHFGSAGEETQYF | TGTGCCAGCAGCCACTTCGGGTCGGCAGGGGAAGAGACCCAGTACTTC
TRBD1 | TRBJ1-4 | TRBV6-1 | - | CASSEARDRTNEKLFF | TGTGCCAGCAGTGAAGCTAGGGACAGGACAAATGAAAAACTGTTTTTT
- | TRBJ1-5 | TRBV19 | few | CASSIDRSLPQHF | TGTGCCAGTAGTATAGATCGGAGTCTTCCCCAGCATTTT
- | TRBJ2-7 | TRBV28 | many | CASSLAQYEQYF | TGTGCCAGCAGTTTAGCCCAGTACGAGCAGTACTTC
- | TRBJ2-2 | TRBV3-1 | many | CASSQGVADQSGELFF | TGTGCCAGCAGCCAAGGAGTAGCGGACCAGTCCGGGGAGCTGTTTTTT
- | TRBJ2-7 | TRBV11-2 | many | CASSPTDEQYF | TGTGCCAGCAGCCCCACCGACGAGCAGTACTTC
- | TRBJ1-5 | TRBV6-1 | few | CASRTPGFNQPQHF | TGTGCCAGCAGAACTCCGGGGTTCAATCAGCCCCAGCATTTT
TRBD2 | TRBJ2-2 | TRBV7-9 | - | CASTPVAGDSTGELFF | TGTGCCAGCACCCCCGTCGCGGGAGACAGCACCGGGGAGCTGTTTTTT
TRBD1 | TRBJ1-2 | TRBV15 | many | CATSHTPPRTGGVGYGYTF | TGTGCCACCAGCCACACCCCCCCCCGGACAGGGGGCGTGGGCTATGGCTACACCTTC
- | TRBJ2-5 | TRBV28 | many | CASSSGHQETQYF | TGTGCCAGCAGTTCCGGGCATCAAGAGACCCAGTACTTC
TRBD2 | TRBJ2-7 | TRBV28 | many | CASSISGRFYEQYF | TGTGCCAGCAGTATTAGCGGGAGGTTTTACGAGCAGTACTTC
- | TRBJ2-5 | TRBV30 | many | CAWSVGGRETQYF | TGTGCCTGGAGTGTAGGGGGTAGGGAGACCCAGTACTTC
- | TRBJ2-7 | TRBV19 | - | CFPRDIPSYEQYF | TGTTTCCCCCGGGACATTCCCTCCTACGAGCAGTACTTC
- | TRBJ2-7 | TRBV6-5 | many | CASSFHGEQYF | TGTGCCAGCAGTTTCCACGGCGAGCAGTACTTC
TRBD2 | TRBJ2-7 | TRBV6-2/TRBV6-3 | few | CASKVAGASNEQYF | TGTGCCAGCAAGGTAGCGGGAGCAAGCAACGAGCAGTACTTC
TRBD2 | TRBJ2-7 | TRBV4-3 | few | CASSQSPTGGEYEQYF | TGCGCCAGCAGCCAATCCCCCACGGGGGGGGAATACGAGCAGTACTTC
- | TRBJ2-7 | TRBV13 | - | CASSAVGDASYEQYF | TGTGCCAGCAGCGCGGTGGGGGATGCCTCCTACGAGCAGTACTTC
- | TRBJ1-1 | TRBV15 | many | CATSRDRNTEAFF | TGTGCCACCAGCAGGGATAGGAACACTGAAGCTTTCTTT
- | TRBJ2-5 | TRBV7-2 | many | CASSKGVGDQETQYF | TGTGCCAGCAGCAAAGGGGTAGGGGACCAAGAGACCCAGTACTTC
- | TRBJ1-5 | TRBV20-1 | few | CSARGAGPNQPQHF | TGCAGTGCTAGAGGGGCAGGGCCGAATCAGCCCCAGCATTTT
TRBD2 | TRBJ2-5 | TRBV15 | many | CATSRGASGRDETQYF | TGTGCCACCAGCAGAGGGGCTAGCGGGAGGGATGAGACCCAGTACTTC
- | TRBJ2-5 | TRBV10-3 | few | CAISGLAEETQYF | TGTGCCATCAGTGGTCTAGCAGAGGAGACCCAGTACTTC
- | TRBJ1-4 | TRBV2 | many | CALGGPTSRNEKLFF | TGTGCCCTCGGCGGGCCGACATCTCGTAATGAAAAACTGTTTTTT